Below, 24 T cell receptor beta chains from the same sample are listed, as sequenced in a study. TCRdb fed the RT-PCR reads into MiXCR, producing one record per CDR3 protein. The sample records about 680,000 distinct CDR3 sequences, 14% being singletons. The sample comprised memory CD4+ T cells from blood. Source of these receptors: a female donor in good health, serving as a healthy control.

This clonotype appeared a few times. V usage is TRBV15 and J usage is TRBJ2-2, with 7 bases that match TRBD1. The V gene end was trimmed by 4 bases and the J gene end by 7 bases; junction bases not matched to a gene: 6. Germline values: CDR1 LNHNV, CDR2 YYDKDF (reference sequence). CDR3 length: 14 amino acids. The CDR3 region is CATSIQGWSGELFF. The CDR3 region has the DNA TGTGCCACCAGCATACAGGGGTGGAGCGGGGAGCTGTTTTTT. Variable domain in full (rest from reference TRBV15 and TRBJ2-2): DAMVIQNPRYQVTQFGKPVTLSCSQTLNHNVMYWYQQKSSQAPKLLFHYYDKDFNNEADTPDNFQSRRPNTSFCFLDIRSPGLGDTAMYLCATSIQGWSGELFFGEGSRLTVL.

The chain recombines TRBV11-2 with TRBJ2-2; no firm D call. Germline V gene data show CDR1 as SGHAT and CDR2 as FQNNGV. Trimming took 5 bases from V and 2 from J, leaving 15 bases between them. This CDR3 has 16 amino acids. The chain's CDR3 is CASSRNLGSNTGELFF. CDR3 coding DNA: TGTGCCAGCAGCCGAAATTTGGGCAGTAACACCGGGGAGCTGTTTTTT.

The chain couples TRBV10-3 to TRBJ1-6; 11 bases align to TRBD1. The CDR3 contains 15 residues. Germline V lookup: CDR1 ENHRY, CDR2 SYGVKD. V lost 8 bases to trimming and J lost 9 bases; unmatched junction nucleotides: 9. This CDR3 is CAIQERGQGGSPLHF. The DNA for the CDR3 is TGTGCCATCCAAGAGCGGGGACAGGGGGGTTCACCCCTCCACTTT.

Only a few counts were recorded for this clonotype. This chain uses TRBV20-1 with TRBJ2-3, with 10 bases that match TRBD2. V lost 3 bases to trimming and J lost 3 bases; unmatched junction nucleotides: 9. This CDR3 is 16 amino acids long. The V gene's germline CDR1 is DFQATT and CDR2 SNEGSKA (reference sequence). The CDR3 is CSASVSGRDRTDTQYF. The CDR3 coding sequence is TGCAGTGCTAGTGTCAGCGGGAGGGATCGGACAGATACGCAGTATTTT.

This clonotype appeared a few times. This chain connects TRBV28 to TRBJ1-1; no clear D gene. This CDR3 is built from 12 residues. Trimming stripped 6 bases from V and 7 bases from J, with 12 bases between. The germline V gene encodes CDR1 MDHEN and CDR2 SYDVKM. CDR3 coding DNA: TGTGCCAGCAGCCTAAAGGGAGGTGAAGCTTTCTTT. The encoded protein is CASSLKGGEAFF.

J is TRBJ1-1 and V is TRBV29-1; a weak D match, TRBD1 (6 bases). Germline loops: CDR1 SQVTM, CDR2 ANQGSEA. The CDR3 consists of 13 residues. Trimming left V 4 bases short and J 1 base short, with 10 bases between. CDR3: CSVGEDRNTEAFF. CDR3 nucleotides: TGCAGCGTTGGGGAGGACAGGAACACTGAAGCTTTCTTT.

This clonotype has a count of ten or more. This sequence joins TRBV12-3 or TRBV12-4 and TRBJ2-1; either TRBD1 or TRBD2 may fit D (6 bases each). The CDR3 runs to 16 residues. Between the trimmed V and J ends, which lost 3 bases and 4 bases, there was a span of 16 bases. CDR3 nucleotides: TGTGCCAGCAGTTTGGGGGGCGGTCTAAGATACAATGAGCAGTTCTTC. Translated: CASSLGGGLRYNEQFF.

This clonotype was counted at least ten times. J is TRBJ1-1 and V is TRBV7-3; D not resolved. Germline CDR1 SGHTA, CDR2 FQGTGA. Trimming removed 5 bases at V and 5 bases at J, with 15 bases between. This CDR3 comprises 14 residues. CDR3 DNA sequence: TGTGCCAGCAGCCCTCAGGAAGGAGCTACTGAAGCTTTCTTT. This sequence encodes CASSPQEGATEAFF.

V gene TRBV5-4 combines with J gene TRBJ1-2; D gene uncertain. Germline values: CDR1 SGHNT, CDR2 YYREEE (reference sequence). V lost 5 bases, J lost 3 bases, and 17 bases lay in between. The CDR3 length is 15 residues. The chain's CDR3 is CASSSGPTGDYGYTF. Written as DNA, the CDR3 is TGTGCCAGCAGTTCCGGACCCACGGGTGACTATGGCTACACCTTC. Based on the CDR3 plus reference TRBV5-4 and TRBJ1-2, the full variable domain is ETGVTQSPTHLIKTRGQQVTLRCSSQSGHNTVSWYQQALGQGPQFIFQYYREEENGRGNFPPRFSGLQFPNYSSELNVNALELDDSALYLCASSSGPTGDYGYTFGSGTRLTVV.

In this sample, this clonotype turned up a few times. The CDR3 DNA reads TGTGCCAGCAGCTTAGTTGGCGTAGGGCAGCCCCAGCATTTT. Residues: CASSLVGVGQPQHF. The genes are TRBV7-2 and TRBJ1-5, with D uncertain. V shed 1 base and J shed 7 bases, with 11 bases lying between them. This CDR3 has 14 amino acids. CDR1 and CDR2 from the germline V gene are SGHTA and FQGNSA.

This clonotype was detected ten times or more. V is TRBV7-9 and J is TRBJ1-1, with 9 bases lining up with TRBD1. The CDR3 runs 15 residues. Germline loops: CDR1 SEHNR, CDR2 FQNEAQ (reference sequence). V lost 5 bases and J lost 4; bases outside the gene matches: 8. CDR3 amino acids: CASSPGTGSPTEAFF. In nucleotides, the CDR3 is TGTGCCAGCAGCCCCGGGACAGGGAGTCCCACTGAAGCTTTCTTT.

This clonotype was picked up a small number of times. This chain joins TRBV7-2 and TRBJ2-2; 7 bases fit TRBD1. CDR1 is SGHTA and CDR2 is FQGNSA in the germline V gene. The V segment lost 7 bases and the J segment 0 bases; nucleotides outside the gene matches: 5. The CDR3 is made up of 15 amino acids. The CDR3, as DNA: TGTGCCAGCACCACAGGGGTTACGAACACCGGGGAGCTGTTTTTT. Translated, it gives CASTTGVTNTGELFF. The full variable domain, completed using reference TRBV7-2 and TRBJ2-2, is GAGVSQSPSNKVTEKGKDVELRCDPISGHTALYWYRQSLGQGLEFLIYFQGNSAPDKSGLPSDRFSAERTGGSVSTLTIQRTQQEDSAVYLCASTTGVTNTGELFFGEGSRLTVL.

This clonotype was seen only a few times. The genes are TRBV27 and TRBJ1-2; TRBD1 matches at 7 bases. V was clipped by 4 bases and J by 5 bases; unmatched bases: 7. Looked up from germline, CDR1 is MNHEY and CDR2 is SMNVEV (reference sequence). The CDR3 sequence is 14 residues long. The CDR3 is CASSWNDRVYGYTF. In DNA, the CDR3 is TGTGCCAGCAGTTGGAATGACAGGGTTTATGGCTACACCTTC.

Ten or more counts support this clonotype. The rearrangement joins TRBV12-3 or TRBV12-4 to TRBJ1-5, with 9 bases fitting TRBD1. Unmatched junction bases numbered 2, after V lost 6 bases and J lost 2 bases. This CDR3 has 14 amino acids. The CDR3 bases are TGTGCCAGCAGCCGGACAGGGGGCAATCAGCCCCAGCATTTT. Translating it yields CASSRTGGNQPQHF.

This clonotype was seen at least ten times. This chain joins TRBV20-1 and TRBJ2-1, with TRBD2 matching 11 bases. CDR1 and CDR2 (germline): DFQATT, SNEGSKA (reference sequence). Trimming cost V 6 bases and J 12 bases; bases outside gene matches: 22. The CDR3 contains 17 residues. The CDR3 spells CSAKLAGAPLGLARQFF. CDR3 coding DNA: TGCAGTGCGAAACTAGCGGGGGCTCCACTCGGTTTGGCTAGGCAGTTCTTC.

V gene TRBV20-1 combines with J gene TRBJ1-5; tentatively, D is TRBD1 (5 bases). Trimming removed 2 bases from V and 11 bases from J, with 19 bases in between. The CDR3 covers 14 residues. Looked up from germline, CDR1 is DFQATT and CDR2 is SNEGSKA (reference sequence). The DNA of the CDR3 is TGCAGTGCTAGACACTATGGGGGTCAATTAGCCCAGCATTTT. Translated, it gives CSARHYGGQLAQHF.

The chain couples TRBV20-1 to TRBJ2-5; D unresolved. This CDR3 has 13 amino acids. V gave up 2 bases and J gave up 2 bases, with 9 bases separating them. Germline V gene data show CDR1 as DFQATT and CDR2 as SNEGSKA (reference sequence). DNA for the CDR3: TGCAGTGCTAGAAGGCAGCTTCAAGAGACCCAGTACTTC. Its translation is CSARRQLQETQYF.

V and J are TRBV5-1 and TRBJ2-7; 7 bases fit TRBD1. Trimming cost V 4 bases and J 4 bases; bases outside gene matches: 5. The CDR3 spans 13 residues. Germline V gene data show CDR1 as SGHRS and CDR2 as YFSETQ. The CDR3 is CASSPGQLYEQYF. CDR3 sequence (DNA): TGCGCCAGCAGCCCGGGACAGCTATACGAGCAGTACTTC.

This sequence joins TRBV11-2 and TRBJ2-5, with D perhaps TRBD1 (5 bases). Looked up from germline, CDR1 is SGHAT and CDR2 is FQNNGV. This CDR3 region has 15 residues. V was shortened by 5 bases and J by 2 bases, with 15 bases between the two germline ends. CDR3 DNA: TGTGCCAGCAGCCCACAACCCAGGGCACAAGAGACCCAGTACTTC. Translated, it gives CASSPQPRAQETQYF.

In its sample, this clonotype was seen a few times. This chain joins TRBV9 and TRBJ2-1; D unresolved. V lost 4 bases and J lost 5, with 7 bases in between. The CDR3 consists of 12 residues. Germline V gene sequence: CDR1 SGDLS, CDR2 YYNGEE. The CDR3 here is CASSPTDNEQFF. For the CDR3, the DNA is TGTGCCAGCAGCCCCACGGACAATGAGCAGTTCTTC.

This clonotype has ten or more counts. J is TRBJ2-5 and V is TRBV20-1; 9 bases match TRBD2. The length of the CDR3 is 15 residues. Germline V gene lookup returns CDR1 DFQATT and CDR2 SNEGSKA (reference sequence). After removal of 5 bases from V and 2 bases from J, the junction contained 9 bases not matched to a gene. CDR3 in amino acids: CSALIQREVQETQYF. As DNA, the CDR3 is TGCAGTGCTCTAATTCAGCGGGAGGTTCAAGAGACCCAGTACTTC.

This rearrangement joins TRBV5-4 to TRBJ1-2; possible D gene TRBD1, 5 bases. CDR1 and CDR2 (germline): SGHNT, YYREEE (reference sequence). The CDR3 is 14 amino acids. Trimming cost V 0 bases and J 10 bases, with 16 bases left between them. The CDR3 loop is CASSLAGAGSHYTF. CDR3 DNA sequence: TGTGCCAGCAGCTTGGCCGGGGCAGGAAGCCACTACACCTTC.

This clonotype has only a few counts. This sequence joins TRBV7-2 and TRBJ2-2; D might be TRBD1 (6 bases). Germline CDR1 and CDR2: SGHTA and FQGNSA. The V end was cut by 2 bases, the J end by 5 bases, with 12 bases between. This CDR3 has 15 amino acids. The CDR3 DNA follows: TGTGCCAGCAGCTTAACCAGGGGTGAGACCGGGGAGCTGTTTTTT. Translation: CASSLTRGETGELFF.

The sample holds many counts of this clonotype. The V gene is TRBV29-1, the J gene TRBJ2-5, with no clear D. V was pared by 2 bases and J by 5 bases, with 12 bases between. Germline V lookup: CDR1 SQVTM, CDR2 ANQGSEA. This CDR3 comprises 13 residues. The CDR3 nucleotides are TGCAGCGTTGAACCTCCAGCCGGGGAGACCCAGTACTTC. Encoded protein: CSVEPPAGETQYF.